This T cell receptor beta chain was recorded in a study of blood T cells in healthy people across ages. In its sample, this clonotype was seen a few times. PCR was performed a second time for 7 to 11 cycles using a sample-barcoded 5' primer and a J-beta primer mix. TCRdb reprocessed the 5' RACE reads via MiXCR and lists one record per CDR3 protein. The table includes approximately 800,000 distinct CDR3 sequences, over 45% detected once. The source of this sequence is a man aged 25 to 40 in good health. Sequenced input: blood.

In DNA form, the CDR3 reads TGTGCCACACTCGAACTATTGGGGGGTTGGGAGACCCAGTACTTC. It specifies CATLELLGGWETQYF. The chain recombines TRBV10-3 with TRBJ2-7; D may be TRBD2 (6 bases). The J call may not be correct, given that the DNA end is closer to TRBJ2-5. The CDR3 is 15 residues long. The germline CDR1 and CDR2 sequences are ENHRY and SYGVKD.